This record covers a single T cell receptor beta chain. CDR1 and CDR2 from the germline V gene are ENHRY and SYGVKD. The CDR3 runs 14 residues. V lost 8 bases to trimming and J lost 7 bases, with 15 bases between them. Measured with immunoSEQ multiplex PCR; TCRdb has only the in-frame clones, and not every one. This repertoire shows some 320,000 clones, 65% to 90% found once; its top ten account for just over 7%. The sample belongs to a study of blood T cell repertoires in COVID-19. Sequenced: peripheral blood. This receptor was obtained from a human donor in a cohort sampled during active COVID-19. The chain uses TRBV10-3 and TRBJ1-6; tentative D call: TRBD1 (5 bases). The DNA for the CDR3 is TGTGCCATCGGGGAGGGACGGTTAAATTCACCCCTCCACTTT. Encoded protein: CAIGEGRLNSPLHF.